The 11 T cell receptor beta chains below were found in one sample sequenced in a study of blood T cell repertoires in COVID-19. Generated by immunoSEQ multiplex PCR, the TCRdb table keeps only in-frame clones and is missing some. The table records 94,000 or so clones, roughly 82% of them present only once. What was sequenced was peripheral blood. The receptors stem from a man between 60 and 70 years old with acute or convalescent COVID-19.

This clone occurred once. Other DNA sequences in this sample translate to the same CDR3. V usage is TRBV3-1 (or the pseudogene TRBV3-2) and J usage is TRBJ1-5; 9 bases align to TRBD1. The CDR3 has 14 residues. With V trimmed by 4 bases and J by 4 bases, 2 bases remained unmatched. In germline, CDR1 is LGHDT, CDR2 YNNKEL (reference sequence). DNA of the CDR3: TGTGCCAGCAGCCTAGGGACAGGGAATCAGCCCCAGCATTTT. Translation gives CASSLGTGNQPQHF.

Note on this clone: The sample contains more than one DNA sequence encoding this CDR3. The chain links TRBV5-1 to TRBJ2-1, with a possible D match to TRBD2 (7 bases). V shed 2 bases and J shed 7 bases, with 16 bases lying between them. The CDR3 spans 15 residues. The germline V gene encodes CDR1 SGHRS and CDR2 YFSETQ. CDR3 coding DNA: TGCGCCAGCAGCTTTTCCGGGGGCGGGGGTAATGAGCAGTTCTTC. Translation gives CASSFSGGGGNEQFF.

Only one count was recorded for this clone. The chain combines TRBV27 with TRBJ2-3; the D gene is possibly TRBD2 (6 bases). Deletions cut 5 bases from V and 2 bases from J, with 20 bases between. The CDR3 totals 17 residues. CDR1 and CDR2 from the germline V gene are MNHEY and SMNVEV (reference sequence). CDR3 amino acids: CASSPPGWRGYTDTQYF. CDR3 coding DNA: TGTGCCAGCAGTCCCCCGGGTTGGCGGGGATACACAGATACGCAGTATTTT.

CDR3 sequence reads: CASSQRTNTGELFF. CDR3 DNA: TGTGCCAGCAGCCAGAGGACGAACACCGGGGAGCTGTTTTTT. J is TRBJ2-2 and V is TRBV3-1 (or the pseudogene TRBV3-2); D not resolved. This CDR3 spans 14 amino acids. The V and J ends lost 3 bases and 0 bases respectively, with 5 bases between them. The V gene's germline CDR1 is LGHDT and CDR2 YNNKEL (reference sequence).

This chain uses TRBV28 with TRBJ1-1; D uncertain. Germline loops: CDR1 MDHEN, CDR2 SYDVKM. Trimming stripped 7 bases from V and 4 bases from J, with 13 bases between. The CDR3 has 13 amino acids. DNA for the CDR3: TGTGCCAGCAATGGGTTTAGAGGCACTGAAGCTTTCTTT. This codes for CASNGFRGTEAFF.

The chain is built from TRBV6-6 and TRBJ1-4; 7 positions agree with TRBD1. This CDR3 is 14 amino acids long. Per germline, CDR1 MNHNY and CDR2 SVGAGI (reference sequence). J lost 12 bases, V lost 7 bases, and 14 bases had no gene match. The CDR3 here is CASKLNRGNEELFF. The DNA for the CDR3 is TGTGCCAGCAAACTCAACAGGGGTAATGAGGAACTGTTTTTT.

V usage is TRBV28 and J usage is TRBJ1-5; TRBD1 aligns across 8 bases. Germline loops: CDR1 MDHEN, CDR2 SYDVKM. The V and J ends lost 1 base and 6 bases, in that order; junction bases with no gene match: 5. The CDR3 runs to 15 residues. The CDR3 loop reads CASSLYDRGGQPQHF. CDR3 DNA sequence: TGTGCCAGCAGTTTATACGACAGGGGTGGTCAGCCCCAGCATTTT.

The chain employs TRBV7-6 and TRBJ1-1; 10 nucleotides line up with TRBD1. Germline CDR1 and CDR2: SGHVS and FNYEAQ. The CDR3 loop spans 16 amino acids. Losses at the gene ends were 5 bases for V and 4 bases for J; bases not matched to a gene: 10. The CDR3 DNA sequence: TGTGCCAGCAGCACAAGACAGGGGGCGTTTGTCACTGAAGCTTTCTTT. It encodes CASSTRQGAFVTEAFF.

V gene TRBV21-1 combines with J gene TRBJ1-2. TRBV21-1 is given as a pseudogene. The CDR3 consists of 11 residues. The chain's CDR3 is CASRGFGGYTF. The CDR3 DNA reads as TGTGCCAGCCGAGGTTTTGGGGGCTACACCTTC.

J is TRBJ1-1 and V is TRBV19; possibly TRBD1 for D (5 bases). Germline V gives CDR1 LNHDA, CDR2 SQIVND (reference sequence). The CDR3 contains 15 residues. Trimming removed 3 bases at V and 5 bases at J, with 16 bases between. CDR3 in amino acids: CASSIGGGGGTEAFF. The CDR3 bases are TGTGCCAGTAGTATTGGCGGGGGGGGAGGGACTGAAGCTTTCTTT.

The V call is TRBV7-8, the J call TRBJ1-5; 7 bases agree with TRBD1. Germline lookup yields CDR1 SGHVS and CDR2 FQNEAQ. The CDR3 has 15 residues. V shed 0 bases, J shed 7 bases, and the junction held 6 bases outside the gene matches. The CDR3 region is CASSLAAGGDQPQHF. The CDR3 DNA sequence: TGTGCCAGCAGCTTAGCGGCAGGGGGAGACCAGCCCCAGCATTTT.